This T cell receptor beta chain comes out of a study of shared clonotypes between healthy human individuals (TCRdb year 2020). For the study in its entirety: The cohort comprised a couple of women and a few men aged 18 to 49 years. For each donor, CD4 naive and CD4 memory were each given three plates, CD8 naive was given two plates, and CD8 memory was given one plate. To estimate repertoire size and how much clonotypes are shared between individuals, the study performed deep sequencing of blood TCR repertoires from five healthy adults. To increase sequencing depth and limit assay-specific biases, TCR repertoire library preparation and sequencing were carried out by different laboratories using diverse techniques. Between about 0.85 and 8.9 billion PBMCs per donor were obtained by leukapheresis. Here is what the overall study found, with its caveats: Pairwise subsampling led to the expectation that sequencing depth would affect the degree of clonotype sharing among donors. Naive subsets generally had larger estimated clonotype richness than memory subsets. When several donors were compared, the shared fraction of clonotypes was about 5% for naive CD4, around 4% for naive CD8, more than 2% for memory CD4, and around 0.37% for memory CD8. Rarefaction of sorted-subset datasets indicated incomplete sequencing despite the large sequencing depth. Sampling was restricted to blood, and TCR repertoires in tissue are likely to differ from TCR repertoires in blood. Higher generation probabilities were observed for clonotypes shared by all four sorted-subset donors than for non-shared clonotypes. The small number of donors limited the genetic and exposure-history diversity represented.

Using the deep immunoSEQ assay, TCR CDR3 regions were amplified from genomic DNA by multiplex PCR. Extracted genomic DNA from each cell subset was spread evenly across all wells of several immunoSEQ 96-well plates, with each plate serving as a replicate. Each replicate PCR for sorted subsets received around 200 ng genomic DNA, equal to 30,000 or so T cell genomes. The purified libraries were quantified using a Qubit 3.0 fluorometer, sized with a Bioanalyzer 2100, and then quantified again using the KAPA Library Quantification kit. Every immunoSEQ 96-well plate was sequenced on a dedicated single-read 150-cycle Illumina NextSeq 550 flow cell. In the authors' own workflow: Because the immunoSEQ output held only junctional sequences and lacked quality scores, the filtering could not match the filtering applied to full-length reads. To assign V/J genes and CDR3, sequences were annotated against IMGT germline references using PyIR, a Python wrapper for IgBLAST v1.9. Reads were filtered out if the reads had weak V/J assignments (E-value above 1e-6), no CDR3, stop codons, out-of-frame junctions, or ambiguous translated residues. A V3J clonotype was defined by an identical inferred V gene, J gene, and CDR3 amino acid sequence. The percentage overlap between two repertoires was calculated by dividing the number of shared unique clonotypes by the size of the smaller repertoire. Richness of each repertoire was evaluated using RTK rarefaction, the Chao1 estimator, and Recon v2.1 estimates of unobserved clonotypes. Generation probabilities were computed with OLGA for all TCRbeta clonotypes obtained by the gDNA method from four donors. In TCRdb, the immuneACCESS table is reduced to in-frame sequences with V and J assigned. These tables do not hold every clone; where another copy was compared, an unresolved V gene accounts for under half, and the others remain unexplained. The V and J calls and clone size are taken from that table; D and trimming were inferred from the DNA. The sample includes approximately 2.4 million clones, with about 94% observed a single time. The ten largest clones add up to around 0.13% of the sample.

Notes on this clone: There is no known antigen for this receptor. No clone much larger than this one lies a single base away; base qualities are absent.

Relative to germline, V is missing 4 bases and J is missing 5 bases, with 10 bases of the junction outside any gene match. The CDR3 measures 15 amino acids from cysteine to phenylalanine. Kept here is only the CDR3 DNA, which spans 45 bases and is read in frame from base 1. CDR1 and CDR2 were assigned from the germline V gene as SGHRS and YFSETQ. The donors were healthy, HIV-negative adults with no recently reported acute infections or vaccinations. Every donor was a Caucasian adult residing in Nashville, Tennessee, USA. Magnetic negative selection was used to enrich CD4+ T cells, after which naive cells were positively selected on CD45RA and the negative fraction became the memory subset. Blood was collected by leukapheresis, and PBMCs were isolated by Ficoll-Histopaque density gradient centrifugation and then cryopreserved in liquid nitrogen vapor phase. Analytical flow cytometry was used to check the purity and quantity of each magnetically sorted T cell population. Genomic DNA was isolated from every sorted fraction and measured by UV absorbance on a Nanodrop 2000c.

The chain is assembled from TRBV5-1 and TRBJ2-5; TRBD1 fits 8 bases in the junction. The receptor comes from a man aged 18 to 29 in good health. What was sequenced was naive CD4+ T cells sorted from blood. This specimen's cell subset or site label, per the study, means: CD45RA+ positively selected. The CDR3 region has the sequence CASSQSGTGGETQYF. The nucleotide sequence is TGCGCCAGCAGCCAGTCCGGGACAGGCGGGGAGACCCAGTACTTC. Full variable domain (CDR3 extended with the reference TRBV5-1 and TRBJ2-5 proteins): KAGVTQTPRYLIKTRGQQVTLSCSPISGHRSVSWYQQTPGQGLQFLFEYFSETQRNKGNFPGRFSGRQFSNSRSEMNVSTLELGDSALYLCASSQSGTGGETQYFGPGTRLLVL.